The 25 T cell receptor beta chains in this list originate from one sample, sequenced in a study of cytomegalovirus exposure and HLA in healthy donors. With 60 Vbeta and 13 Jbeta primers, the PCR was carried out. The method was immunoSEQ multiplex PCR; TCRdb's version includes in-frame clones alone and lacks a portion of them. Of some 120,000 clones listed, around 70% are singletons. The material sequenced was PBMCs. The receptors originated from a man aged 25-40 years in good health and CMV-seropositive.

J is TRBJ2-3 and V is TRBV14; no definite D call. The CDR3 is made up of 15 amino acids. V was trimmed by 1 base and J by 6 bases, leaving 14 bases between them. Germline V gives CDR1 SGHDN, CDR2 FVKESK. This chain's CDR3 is CASSQGSLPLDTQYF. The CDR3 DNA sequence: TGTGCCAGCAGCCAAGGTTCTCTACCCTTGGATACGCAGTATTTT.

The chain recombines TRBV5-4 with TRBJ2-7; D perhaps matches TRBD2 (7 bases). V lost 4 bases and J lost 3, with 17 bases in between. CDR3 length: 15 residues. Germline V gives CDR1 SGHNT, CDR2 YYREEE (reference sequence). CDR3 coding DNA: TGTGCCAGCAGCCCCCTAGGGGGAGGGGACTACGAGCAGTACTTC. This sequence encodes CASSPLGGGDYEQYF.

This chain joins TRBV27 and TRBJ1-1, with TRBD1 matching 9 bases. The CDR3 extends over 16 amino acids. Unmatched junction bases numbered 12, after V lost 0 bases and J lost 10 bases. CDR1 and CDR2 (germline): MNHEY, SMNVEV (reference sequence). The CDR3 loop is CASSLSPLKKGQGAFF. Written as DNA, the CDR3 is TGTGCCAGCAGTTTATCTCCCCTGAAAAAGGGACAGGGAGCTTTCTTT.

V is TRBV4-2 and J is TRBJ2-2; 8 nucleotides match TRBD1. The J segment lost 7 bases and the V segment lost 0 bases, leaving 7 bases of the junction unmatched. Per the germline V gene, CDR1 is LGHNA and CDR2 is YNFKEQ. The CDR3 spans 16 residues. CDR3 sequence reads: CASSQDTGGRSGELFF. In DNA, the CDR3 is TGTGCCAGCAGCCAAGATACAGGGGGTAGGAGCGGGGAGCTGTTTTTT.

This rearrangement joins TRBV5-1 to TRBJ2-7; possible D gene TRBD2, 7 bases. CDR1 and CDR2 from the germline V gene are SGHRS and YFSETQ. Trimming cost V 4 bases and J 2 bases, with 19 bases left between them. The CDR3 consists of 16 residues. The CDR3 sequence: CASSRAGAGAPYEQYF. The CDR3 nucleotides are TGCGCCAGCAGCCGAGCAGGGGCGGGGGCGCCCTACGAGCAGTACTTC.

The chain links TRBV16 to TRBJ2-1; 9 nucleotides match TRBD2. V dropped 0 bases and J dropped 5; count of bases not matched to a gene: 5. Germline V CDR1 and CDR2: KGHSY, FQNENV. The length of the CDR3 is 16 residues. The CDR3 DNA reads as TGTGCCAGCAGCCAATCCCCGCGGGGGGGAGACAATGAGCAGTTCTTC. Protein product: CASSQSPRGGDNEQFF.

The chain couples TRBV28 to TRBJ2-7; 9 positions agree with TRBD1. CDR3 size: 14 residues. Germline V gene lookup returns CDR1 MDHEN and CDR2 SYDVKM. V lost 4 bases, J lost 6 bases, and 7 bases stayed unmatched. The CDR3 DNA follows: TGTGCCAGCAGTTCTCAATGGACAGGGGTCGAGCAGTACTTC. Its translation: CASSSQWTGVEQYF. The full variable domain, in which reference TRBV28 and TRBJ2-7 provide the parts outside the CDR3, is DVKVTQSSRYLVKRTGEKVFLECVQDMDHENMFWYRQDPGLGLRLIYFSYDVKMKEKGDIPEGYSVSREKKERFSLILESASTNQTSMYLCASSSQWTGVEQYFGPGTRLTVT.

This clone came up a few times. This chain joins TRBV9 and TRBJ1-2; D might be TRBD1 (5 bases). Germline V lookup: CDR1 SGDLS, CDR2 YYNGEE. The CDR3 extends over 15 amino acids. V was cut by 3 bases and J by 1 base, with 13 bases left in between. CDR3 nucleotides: TGTGCCAGCAGCGCACGGGACGGGGGTAACTATGGCTACACCTTC. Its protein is CASSARDGGNYGYTF.

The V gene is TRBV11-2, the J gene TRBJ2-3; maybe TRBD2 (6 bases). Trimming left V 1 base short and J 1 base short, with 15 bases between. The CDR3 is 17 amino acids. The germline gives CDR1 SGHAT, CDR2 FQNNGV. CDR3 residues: CASSLGTSWGGTDTQYF. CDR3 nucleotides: TGTGCCAGCAGCTTAGGAACTAGCTGGGGTGGCACAGATACGCAGTATTTT.

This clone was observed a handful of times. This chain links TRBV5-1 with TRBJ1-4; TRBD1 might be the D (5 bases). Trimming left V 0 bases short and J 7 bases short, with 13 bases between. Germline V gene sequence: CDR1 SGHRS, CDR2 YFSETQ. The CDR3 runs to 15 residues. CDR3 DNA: TGCGCCAGCAGCTTGGTTTCCGGGGGGGGTGAAAAACTGTTTTTT. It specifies CASSLVSGGGEKLFF. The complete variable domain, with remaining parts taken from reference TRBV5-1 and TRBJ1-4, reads KAGVTQTPRYLIKTRGQQVTLSCSPISGHRSVSWYQQTPGQGLQFLFEYFSETQRNKGNFPGRFSGRQFSNSRSEMNVSTLELGDSALYLCASSLVSGGGEKLFFGSGTQLSVL.

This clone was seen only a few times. CDR3 residues: CASSHEAYDEQFF. The CDR3 DNA is TGTGCCAGCAGCCATGAAGCATACGATGAGCAGTTCTTC. V and J are TRBV5-8 and TRBJ2-1; no clear D. The V end lost 4 bases, the J end lost 8 bases, and 13 bases lay between the germline ends. The CDR3 covers 13 residues. The germline V gene has CDR1 SGHTS and CDR2 YDEGEE.

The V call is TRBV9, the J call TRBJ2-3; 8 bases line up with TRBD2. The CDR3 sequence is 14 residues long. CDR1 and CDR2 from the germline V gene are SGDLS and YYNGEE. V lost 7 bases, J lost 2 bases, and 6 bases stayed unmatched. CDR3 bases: TGTGCCAGCGCCCCTAGCGGGCACACAGATACGCAGTATTTT. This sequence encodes CASAPSGHTDTQYF.

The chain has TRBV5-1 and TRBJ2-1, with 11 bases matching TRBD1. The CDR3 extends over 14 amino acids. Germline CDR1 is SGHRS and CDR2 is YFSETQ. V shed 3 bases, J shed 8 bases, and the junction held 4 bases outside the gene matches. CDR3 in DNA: TGCGCCAGCAGCTCCGGACAGGGGGCATATGAGCAGTTCTTC. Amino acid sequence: CASSSGQGAYEQFF. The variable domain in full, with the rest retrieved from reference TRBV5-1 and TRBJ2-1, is KAGVTQTPRYLIKTRGQQVTLSCSPISGHRSVSWYQQTPGQGLQFLFEYFSETQRNKGNFPGRFSGRQFSNSRSEMNVSTLELGDSALYLCASSSGQGAYEQFFGPGTRLTVL.

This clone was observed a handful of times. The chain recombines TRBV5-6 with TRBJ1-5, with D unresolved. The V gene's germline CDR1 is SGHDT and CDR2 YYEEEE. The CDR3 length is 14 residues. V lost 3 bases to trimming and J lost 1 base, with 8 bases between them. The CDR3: CASSWSGSNQPQHF. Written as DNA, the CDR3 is TGTGCCAGCAGCTGGAGCGGGAGCAATCAGCCCCAGCATTTT.

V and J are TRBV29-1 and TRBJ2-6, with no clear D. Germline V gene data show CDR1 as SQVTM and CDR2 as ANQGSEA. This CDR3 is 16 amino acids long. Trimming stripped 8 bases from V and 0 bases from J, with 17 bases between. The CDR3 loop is CSCGARHPSGANVLTF. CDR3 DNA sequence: TGCAGCTGCGGAGCCCGCCACCCCTCTGGGGCCAACGTCCTGACTTTC.

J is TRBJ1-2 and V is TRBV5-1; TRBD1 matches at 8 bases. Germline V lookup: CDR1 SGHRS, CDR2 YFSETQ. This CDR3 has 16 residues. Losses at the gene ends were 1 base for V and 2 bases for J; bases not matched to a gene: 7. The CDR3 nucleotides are TGCGCCAGCAGCTTGCTAGGGACAGGTCTGAACTATGGCTACACCTTC. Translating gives CASSLLGTGLNYGYTF. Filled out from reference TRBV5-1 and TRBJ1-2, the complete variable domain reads KAGVTQTPRYLIKTRGQQVTLSCSPISGHRSVSWYQQTPGQGLQFLFEYFSETQRNKGNFPGRFSGRQFSNSRSEMNVSTLELGDSALYLCASSLLGTGLNYGYTFGSGTRLTVV.

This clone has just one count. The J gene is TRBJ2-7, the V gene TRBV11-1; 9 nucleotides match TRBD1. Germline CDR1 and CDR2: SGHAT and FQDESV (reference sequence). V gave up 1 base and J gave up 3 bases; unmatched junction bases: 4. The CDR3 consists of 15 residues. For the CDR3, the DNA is TGTGCCAGCAGCTTAGGGGACAGGGACAACTACGAGCAGTACTTC. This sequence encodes CASSLGDRDNYEQYF.

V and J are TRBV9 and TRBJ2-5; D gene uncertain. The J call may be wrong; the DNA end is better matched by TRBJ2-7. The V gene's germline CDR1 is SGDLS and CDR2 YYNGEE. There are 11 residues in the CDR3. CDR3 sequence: CASSVLGEQYF. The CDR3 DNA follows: TGTGCCAGCAGCGTGTTGGGCGAGCAGTACTTC.

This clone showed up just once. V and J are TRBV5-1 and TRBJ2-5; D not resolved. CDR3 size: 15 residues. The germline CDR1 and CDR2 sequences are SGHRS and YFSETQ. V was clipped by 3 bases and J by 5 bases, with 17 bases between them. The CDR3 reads CASSSLSQVPETQYF. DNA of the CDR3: TGCGCCAGCAGCTCCCTGAGTCAGGTCCCCGAGACCCAGTACTTC.

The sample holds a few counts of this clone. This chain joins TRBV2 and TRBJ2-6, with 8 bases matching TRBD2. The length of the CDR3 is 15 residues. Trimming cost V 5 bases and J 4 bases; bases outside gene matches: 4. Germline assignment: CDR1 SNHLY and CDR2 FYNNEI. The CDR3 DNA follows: TGTGCCAGCAGTTCCGGGGGGGGAGGGGCCAACGTCCTGACTTTC. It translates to CASSSGGGGANVLTF.

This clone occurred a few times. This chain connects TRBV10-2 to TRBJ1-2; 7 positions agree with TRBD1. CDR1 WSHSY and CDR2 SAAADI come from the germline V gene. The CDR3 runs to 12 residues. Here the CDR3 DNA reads TGCGCTGCAGGGGGTCGGTACTATGGCTACACCTTC. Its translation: CAAGGRYYGYTF.

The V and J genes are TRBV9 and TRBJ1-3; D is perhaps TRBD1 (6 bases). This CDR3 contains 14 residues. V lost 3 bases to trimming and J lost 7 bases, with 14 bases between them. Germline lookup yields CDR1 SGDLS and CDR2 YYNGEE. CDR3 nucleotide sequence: TGTGCCAGCAGCGCGGGGACAACCGGGAACACCATATATTTT. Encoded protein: CASSAGTTGNTIYF.

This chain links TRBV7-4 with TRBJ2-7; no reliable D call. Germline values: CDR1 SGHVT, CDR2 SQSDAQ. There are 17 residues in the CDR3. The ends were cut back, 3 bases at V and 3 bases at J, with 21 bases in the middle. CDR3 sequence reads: CASSLGVVGSSNYEQYF. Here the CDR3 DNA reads TGTGCCAGCAGCTTGGGTGTTGTGGGCAGTAGTAACTACGAGCAGTACTTC.

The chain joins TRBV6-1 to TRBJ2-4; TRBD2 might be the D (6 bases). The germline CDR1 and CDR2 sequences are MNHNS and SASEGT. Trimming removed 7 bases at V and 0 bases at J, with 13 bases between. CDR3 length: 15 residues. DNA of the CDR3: TGTGCCAGCAAGGAGGGACTTCTAGCCAAAAACATTCAGTACTTC. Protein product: CASKEGLLAKNIQYF.

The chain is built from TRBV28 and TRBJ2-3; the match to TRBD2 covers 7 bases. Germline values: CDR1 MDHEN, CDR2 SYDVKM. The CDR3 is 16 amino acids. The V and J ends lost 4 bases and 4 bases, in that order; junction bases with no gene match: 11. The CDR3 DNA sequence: TGTGCCAGCAGTTCGTCTACAGCGGGGCAGGCAGATACGCAGTATTTT. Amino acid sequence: CASSSSTAGQADTQYF. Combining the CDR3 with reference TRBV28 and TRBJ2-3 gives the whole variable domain DVKVTQSSRYLVKRTGEKVFLECVQDMDHENMFWYRQDPGLGLRLIYFSYDVKMKEKGDIPEGYSVSREKKERFSLILESASTNQTSMYLCASSSSTAGQADTQYFGPGTRLTVL.